A single sample gave rise to the 21 T cell receptor beta chains below, sequenced in a study of shared clonotypes between healthy human individuals. Profiled with immunoSEQ multiplex PCR; TCRdb holds only in-frame clones, not every one. The sample has millions of clones, over 85% seen once. The sequenced sample consisted of naive CD4+ T cells sorted from blood. Indicated subset: CD45RA+ positively selected. Receptor source: a man aged 18 to 29 in good health.

V usage is TRBV6-1 and J usage is TRBJ1-3; D call uncertain. This CDR3 spans 15 amino acids. V was clipped by 1 base and J by 5 bases, with 12 bases between them. The germline V gene encodes CDR1 MNHNS and CDR2 SASEGT. The CDR3 sequence: CASSEDLWTRNTIYF. The CDR3 DNA follows: TGTGCCAGCAGTGAAGACCTCTGGACCCGAAACACCATATATTTT.

This chain links TRBV28 with TRBJ2-5; tentative D call: TRBD2 (6 bases). This CDR3 contains 13 residues. Germline V lookup: CDR1 MDHEN, CDR2 SYDVKM. The V end was cut by 4 bases, the J end by 10 bases, with 16 bases between. The CDR3, as DNA: TGTGCCAGCAGTTACGGGAGCCAAAGGGTCCAGTACTTC. This sequence encodes CASSYGSQRVQYF.

This rearrangement joins TRBV29-1 to TRBJ2-1, with D perhaps given as TRBD1 or TRBD2 (5 bases each). The CDR3 has 14 amino acids. Germline V lookup: CDR1 SQVTM, CDR2 ANQGSEA. V was cut by 4 bases and J by 7 bases, with 17 bases left in between. The CDR3 sequence is CSVVWWGNANEQFF. In DNA, the CDR3 is TGCAGCGTTGTATGGTGGGGGAACGCGAATGAGCAGTTCTTC.

This chain joins TRBV27 and TRBJ1-1; 9 nucleotides match TRBD1. Germline V gene lookup returns CDR1 MNHEY and CDR2 SMNVEV (reference sequence). The CDR3 contains 13 residues. The V and J ends lost 2 bases and 8 bases, in that order; junction bases with no gene match: 3. The CDR3 bases are TGTGCCAGCAGTTTACTCGGGACAGGGGAAGCTTTCTTT. Translated, it gives CASSLLGTGEAFF.

The chain links TRBV18 to TRBJ2-7, with D perhaps TRBD1 (6 bases). The CDR3 loop spans 15 amino acids. The germline gives CDR1 KGHSH, CDR2 LQKENI. V dropped 1 base and J dropped 0 bases, with 10 bases sitting between them. CDR3 nucleotide sequence: TGTGCCAGCTCACCACAACTGGACAGCTCCTACGAGCAGTACTTC. This sequence encodes CASSPQLDSSYEQYF.

V usage is TRBV5-6 and J usage is TRBJ1-1, with 7 nucleotides matching TRBD1. V was pared by 4 bases and J by 3 bases, with 9 bases of the junction left unmatched. This CDR3 is built from 15 residues. The germline V gene encodes CDR1 SGHDT and CDR2 YYEEEE. The chain's CDR3 is CASSPGGFGDTEAFF. CDR3 bases: TGTGCCAGCAGCCCAGGGGGATTCGGGGACACTGAAGCTTTCTTT.

This clone was seen just once. The CDR3 loop is CASSTGYYRGLYNSPLHF. CDR3 coding DNA: TGCGCCAGCAGCACTGGGTACTACAGGGGCCTCTATAATTCACCCCTCCACTTT. This sequence joins TRBV5-1 and TRBJ1-6; TRBD1 agrees at 7 bases. The germline V gene encodes CDR1 SGHRS and CDR2 YFSETQ. Unmatched junction bases numbered 13, after V lost 4 bases and J lost 3 bases. This CDR3 comprises 18 residues.

On this clone: This sample also contains other DNA sequences that code for the same CDR3. The chain uses TRBV18 and TRBJ1-1; no firm D call. CDR3 length: 12 amino acids. Deletions cut 6 bases from V and 2 bases from J, with 7 bases between. Germline loops: CDR1 KGHSH, CDR2 LQKENI. CDR3: CASSPLNTEAFF. DNA for the CDR3: TGTGCCAGCTCCCCTCTCAACACTGAAGCTTTCTTT.

J is TRBJ1-2 and V is TRBV6-6; D not certain. Trimming took off 0 bases at V and 4 bases at J, with 9 bases between the two ends. The CDR3 has 14 amino acids. CDR1 MNHNY and CDR2 SVGAGI come from the germline V gene (reference sequence). CDR3 nucleotide sequence: TGTGCCAGCAGTTACTCGCAGATTTTCTATGGCTACACCTTC. Its protein is CASSYSQIFYGYTF.

This chain connects TRBV18 to TRBJ2-6; 10 bases map to TRBD1. Germline trimming cut 6 bases from V and 0 bases from J; bases unmatched to any gene: 8. CDR3 length: 18 amino acids. CDR1 and CDR2 from the germline V gene are KGHSH and LQKENI. CDR3 nucleotides: TGTGCCAGCTCTAAAGGACAGGGGGTGTCCTCTGGGGCCAACGTCCTGACTTTC. Translating it yields CASSKGQGVSSGANVLTF.

V is TRBV30 and J is TRBJ2-3; TRBD1 might be the D (6 bases). Trimming pared 3 bases from V and 0 bases from J, leaving 13 bases between. CDR1 is GTSNPN, CDR2 SVGIG, per germline (reference sequence). The CDR3 is made up of 15 amino acids. DNA for the CDR3: TGTGCCTGGAGACCACAGGGTTTCAGCACAGATACGCAGTATTTT. It translates to CAWRPQGFSTDTQYF.

V and J are TRBV10-3 and TRBJ2-5; 12 positions agree with TRBD1. This CDR3 has 14 amino acids. V lost 6 bases to trimming and J lost 5 bases; unmatched junction nucleotides: 4. The germline V gene has CDR1 ENHRY and CDR2 SYGVKD. The CDR3 sequence is CAIRGTGGYETQYF. The DNA for the CDR3 is TGTGCCATCAGGGGGACAGGGGGCTATGAGACCCAGTACTTC.

The rearrangement uses TRBV5-4 and TRBJ2-1; D possibly uses TRBD1 or TRBD2 (5 bases each). CDR1 is SGHNT, CDR2 YYREEE, per germline (reference sequence). Between the trimmed V and J ends, which lost 0 bases and 10 bases, there was a span of 20 bases. This CDR3 has 16 amino acids. The CDR3 DNA reads as TGTGCCAGCAGCTTGGTCGGTGACAGTGGGAGTGGAGAGCAGTTCTTC. Protein: CASSLVGDSGSGEQFF.

This clone has just one count. The chain carries TRBV7-2 and TRBJ1-2, with 10 bases aligning to TRBD1. The CDR3 has 15 residues. V lost 5 bases to trimming and J lost 0 bases; unmatched junction nucleotides: 3. In germline, CDR1 is SGHTA, CDR2 FQGNSA. The CDR3 sequence: CASSGQGGANYGYTF. The CDR3 DNA follows: TGTGCCAGCAGCGGACAGGGGGGAGCTAACTATGGCTACACCTTC.

This clone was observed a few times. The chain joins TRBV6-5 to TRBJ1-5; TRBD1 agrees at 7 bases. With V trimmed by 7 bases and J by 4 bases, 4 bases remained unmatched. Germline lookup yields CDR1 MNHEY and CDR2 SVGAGI. CDR3 length equals 13 residues. CDR3 sequence (DNA): TGTGCCAGCACCTCCAGGGGGAATCAGCCCCAGCATTTT. Protein: CASTSRGNQPQHF.

The rearrangement joins TRBV11-2 to TRBJ2-1; 8 nucleotides line up with TRBD1. Looked up from germline, CDR1 is SGHAT and CDR2 is FQNNGV. V lost 5 bases and J lost 9; bases outside the gene matches: 18. The CDR3 has 17 amino acids. As DNA, the CDR3 is TGTGCCAGCAGCCCTTTAACGTGGGACAGGTCGTACGGTGAGCAGTTCTTC. Translated, it gives CASSPLTWDRSYGEQFF. The full variable domain, its missing parts supplied by reference TRBV11-2 and TRBJ2-1, is EAGVAQSPRYKIIEKRQSVAFWCNPISGHATLYWYQQILGQGPKLLIQFQNNGVVDDSQLPKDRFSAERLKGVDSTLKIQPAKLEDSAVYLCASSPLTWDRSYGEQFFGPGTRLTVL.

The genes are TRBV4-1 and TRBJ2-5, with 8 bases identical to TRBD2. CDR1 MGHRA and CDR2 YSYEKL come from the germline V gene. Unmatched junction bases numbered 15, after V lost 4 bases and J lost 5 bases. The CDR3 contains 17 residues. CDR3 residues: CASSPTSSRGGYETQYF. The CDR3 DNA reads as TGCGCCAGCAGCCCCACCAGTTCCCGGGGGGGGTATGAGACCCAGTACTTC.

The V and J genes are TRBV7-6 and TRBJ2-5; 8 bases align to TRBD2. V was clipped by 5 bases and J by 3 bases; unmatched bases: 5. CDR1 and CDR2 from the germline V gene are SGHVS and FNYEAQ. The CDR3 covers 14 residues. The DNA of the CDR3 is TGTGCCAGCAGCCAGACTAGCGTTAAAGAGACCCAGTACTTC. Its protein product is CASSQTSVKETQYF.

Only one count was recorded for this clone. The chain is built from TRBV7-2 and TRBJ2-3, with 11 positions matching TRBD2. Germline V gene lookup returns CDR1 SGHTA and CDR2 FQGNSA. V was clipped by 5 bases and J by 3 bases; unmatched bases: 13. This CDR3 is 18 amino acids long. The CDR3 loop is CASSVGPGTSGSTDTQYF. For the CDR3, the DNA is TGTGCCAGCAGCGTCGGACCTGGGACTAGCGGCAGTACAGATACGCAGTATTTT.

To note about this clone: Other DNA sequences in this specimen translate into the identical CDR3. The chain has TRBV11-2 and TRBJ1-6; D is undetermined. The CDR3 consists of 14 residues. Germline V gives CDR1 SGHAT, CDR2 FQNNGV. V was trimmed by 0 bases and J by 9 bases, leaving 9 bases between them. This CDR3 is CASSLEGSGSPLHF. CDR3 coding DNA: TGTGCCAGCAGCTTAGAAGGTTCCGGTTCACCCCTCCACTTT.

This chain uses TRBV6-6 with TRBJ2-4; 11 bases are a match to TRBD2. This CDR3 contains 13 residues. Germline assignment: CDR1 MNHNY and CDR2 SVGAGI (reference sequence). The V segment lost 5 bases and the J segment 8 bases; nucleotides outside the gene matches: 2. This CDR3 reads CASSGLAGDIQYF. As DNA, the CDR3 is TGTGCCAGCAGTGGACTAGCGGGTGACATTCAGTACTTC.